This TCR beta chain was sequenced for a study of patients and donors after allogeneic stem cell transplantation. TCRdb re-called the RT-PCR reads with MiXCR, one entry per CDR3 protein. This table has 150,000 to 200,000 distinct CDR3 sequences, about 29% appearing once. V lost 4 bases, J lost 5 bases, and 8 bases stayed unmatched. CDR3 length: 15 residues. Looked up from germline, CDR1 is MNHEY and CDR2 is SMNVEV (reference sequence). The sequenced material came from blood, either unsorted or a sorted T cell fraction (not recorded which). The TCR sequence derives from a human donor who was either an allogeneic HSCT recipient or a stem cell or donor lymphocyte infusion donor (not recorded which). It is not recorded whose cells these are; they may come from a transplant donor. This rearrangement joins TRBV27 to TRBJ1-1; 9 bases agree with TRBD1. This CDR3 is CASSSHYRGLTEAFF. The CDR3 region has the DNA TGTGCCAGCAGTTCGCATTACAGGGGGCTAACTGAAGCTTTCTTT.